This T cell receptor beta chain originates from a study of shared clonotypes between healthy human individuals (dated by TCRdb to the early 2020s). Turning to the overall study: Three men and a couple of women, aged 18 to 49 years, made up the cohort. To estimate repertoire size and how much clonotypes are shared between individuals, the study performed deep sequencing of blood TCR repertoires from roughly five healthy adults. To increase sequencing depth and limit assay-specific biases, different laboratories used diverse techniques to prepare libraries and sequence TCR repertoires. Between about 0.8 and 9 billion PBMCs per donor were obtained by leukapheresis.

Using the deep immunoSEQ assay, multiplex PCR amplified TCR CDR3 regions from genomic DNA. Genomic DNA extracted from each cell subset was distributed evenly over all wells of several immunoSEQ 96-well plates, and each plate served as one replicate. Each replicate PCR for unsorted PBMC received roughly 290 ng genomic DNA, equal to approximately 30,000 T cell genomes. Ten immunoSEQ deep assay plates were used to sequence the unsorted PBMC genomic DNA. Purified libraries were quantified with a Qubit 3.0 fluorometer, sized on a Bioanalyzer 2100, and re-quantified with the KAPA Library Quantification kit. Every immunoSEQ 96-well plate was sequenced on a dedicated single-read 150-cycle Illumina NextSeq 550 flow cell. In the paper's pipeline: Because the immunoSEQ output included only junctional sequences and no quality scores, the filtering could not be the same as the filtering used for full-length reads. Sequences were annotated with PyIR, a Python wrapper for IgBLAST v1.9, using IMGT germline references to assign V/J genes and CDR3. Reads with weak V/J assignments (E-value above 1e-6), missing CDR3, stop codons, out-of-frame junctions, or ambiguous translated residues were removed. V3J clonotypes were defined as sequences sharing the same inferred V gene, J gene, and CDR3 amino acid sequence. The percentage overlap between two repertoires was calculated by dividing the number of shared unique clonotypes by the size of the smaller repertoire. RTK rarefaction, the Chao1 estimator, and Recon v2.1 estimates of unobserved clonotypes were used to assess repertoire richness. What TCRdb holds here is the immuneACCESS table cut down to in-frame rearrangements. Part of the clones is not present; checked against another copy, under half of the missing clones reflect an unresolved V gene, and the others are unexplained. The V and J calls and the clone size are those of that table, but D and trimming were determined from the DNA. This sample comprises roughly 490,000 clones, over 60% of them detected only once. In total, the top ten clones hold over 10% of the sample.

Results the study describes overall, beyond this receptor: The genetic and exposure-history diversity represented was limited by the small number of donors. Sampling was restricted to blood, and TCR repertoires in tissue are likely to differ from TCR repertoires in blood. Based on pairwise subsampling, the degree of clonotype sharing among donors was expected to be affected by sequencing depth.

The donors were healthy, HIV-negative adults with no recently reported acute infections or vaccinations. Every donor was a Caucasian adult residing in Nashville, Tennessee, USA. For unsorted samples, tens of millions of PBMCs were counted, and genomic DNA was extracted using the QIAamp DNA Blood Mini kit. After blood collection by leukapheresis, PBMCs were isolated using Ficoll-Histopaque density gradient centrifugation and then cryopreserved in the vapor phase of liquid nitrogen. About this clone: This receptor's antigen is unknown. No much larger clone exists at a distance of one base, and base qualities are not known.

CDR1 and CDR2 are read off the germline V gene as SNHLY and FYNNEI. CDR3 length: 13 amino acids, cysteine to phenylalanine. Of all the DNA, just the CDR3 is kept, 39 bases in frame from base 1. V sheds 6 bases and J sheds 0 bases, leaving 6 bases between their ends. This chain is built from TRBV2 and TRBJ2-1, with no confidently assigned D gene. This clonotype was sampled from a woman between 40 and 55 years old in good health. Some clones in this sample may be carry-over from other donors' samples. Material for sequencing was PBMCs. The DNA sequence reads TGTGCCAGCAGCCGGGCCTCCTACAATGAGCAGTTCTTC. Its protein reads: CASSRASYNEQFF.